This T cell receptor (beta chain) was sequenced during a study of cytomegalovirus exposure and HLA in healthy donors. TCRdb's table, derived via immunoSEQ multiplex PCR, lists solely in-frame clones and lacks some. The table lists 68,000 or so clones, over 80% of them singletons. CDR1 is LNHDA, CDR2 SQIVND, per germline (reference sequence). The J segment lost 6 bases and the V segment lost 7 bases, leaving 8 bases of the junction unmatched. This CDR3 spans 13 amino acids. The sample consisted of PBMCs. The receptor was derived from a man aged 18 to 29 in good health and CMV-seronegative. The chain is built from TRBV19 and TRBJ1-1, with 7 bases matching TRBD1. Here the CDR3 DNA reads TGTGCCAGTAAAGGGACAGAACGGGCTGAAGCTTTCTTT. This gives the protein CASKGTERAEAFF.